The 10 T cell receptor beta chains below were found in one sample sequenced in a study of CD8 T cells in Susac syndrome. Reverse transcription of about 0.45 to 1 ug RNA used random hexamers. TCRdb reanalysed the immunoSEQ multiplex PCR reads using MiXCR and keeps one entry per CDR3 protein. Found here are more than 200,000 distinct CDR3 sequences, about 94% of them singletons; the top ten hold around 0.15%. Sequencing was performed on CD4+ T cells from PBMCs. The receptors were sampled from a human donor with Susac syndrome.

The chain recombines TRBV6-1 with TRBJ2-2, with a weak D call TRBD1 (5 bases). Germline-derived CDR1 and CDR2 are MNHNS and SASEGT. V dropped 5 bases and J dropped 0 bases, with 16 bases sitting between them. The CDR3 has 17 residues. CDR3: CASSRQPPLANTGELFF. The DNA for the CDR3 is TGTGCCAGCAGTCGACAGCCACCACTCGCGAACACCGGGGAGCTGTTTTTT.

The chain is built from TRBV28 and TRBJ1-2, with D uncertain. From germline, CDR1 is MDHEN and CDR2 SYDVKM. The CDR3 spans 14 residues. The V end was cut by 8 bases, the J end by 3 bases, with 16 bases between. The CDR3 coding sequence is TGTGCCAGCTACGCCGAAAGGGTTCACTATGGCTACACCTTC. This sequence encodes CASYAERVHYGYTF.

The rearrangement joins TRBV10-3 to TRBJ2-3, with D unresolved. Deletions cut 5 bases from V and 2 bases from J, with 2 bases between. The CDR3 consists of 11 residues. Germline-derived CDR1 and CDR2 are ENHRY and SYGVKD. The CDR3 region has the DNA TGTGCCATCAGTTCCACAGATACGCAGTATTTT. Protein sequence: CAISSTDTQYF.

The chain has TRBV10-3 and TRBJ2-1; a possible D gene is TRBD2 (6 bases). Trimming took off 4 bases at V and 6 bases at J, with 16 bases between the two ends. Germline lookup yields CDR1 ENHRY and CDR2 SYGVKD. This CDR3 has 15 residues. The CDR3 is CAISGNWGGGNEQFF. In DNA form, the CDR3 reads TGTGCCATCAGTGGGAACTGGGGAGGCGGCAATGAGCAGTTCTTC.

A few counts support this clonotype. This chain links TRBV20-1 with TRBJ2-7, with unresolved D. CDR1 is DFQATT and CDR2 is SNEGSKA in the germline V gene (reference sequence). V lost 6 bases and J lost 5, with 14 bases in between. The CDR3 contains 12 residues. This CDR3 reads CSASNRVDEQYF. The CDR3 bases are TGCAGTGCCTCCAACCGGGTCGACGAGCAGTACTTC.

V gene TRBV2 combines with J gene TRBJ2-5; 13 positions match TRBD2. Germline V gene lookup returns CDR1 SNHLY and CDR2 FYNNEI. Trimming at V came to 7 bases and at J to 2 bases, leaving 4 bases not matched to a gene. The CDR3 contains 15 residues. CDR3 in DNA: TGTGCCAGCACCGGACTAGCGGGGGTTCAAGAGACCCAGTACTTC. Translated, it gives CASTGLAGVQETQYF.

V gene TRBV19 combines with J gene TRBJ1-5; 8 bases match TRBD1. Germline CDR1 and CDR2: LNHDA and SQIVND (reference sequence). The CDR3 runs to 16 residues. Losses at the gene ends were 8 bases for V and 0 bases for J; bases not matched to a gene: 9. The CDR3 loop is CASGQGWIYSNQPQHF. CDR3 nucleotides: TGTGCCAGTGGACAGGGTTGGATTTATAGCAATCAGCCCCAGCATTTT.

The V call is TRBV7-2, the J call TRBJ2-4; D is uncertain. V lost 4 bases to trimming and J lost 8 bases, with 6 bases between them. Germline loops: CDR1 SGHTA, CDR2 FQGNSA. The CDR3 runs to 11 residues. The CDR3, as DNA: TGTGCCAGCAGCTCCATGTACATTCAGTACTTC. Its translation: CASSSMYIQYF.

The chain has TRBV9 and TRBJ2-1; weak D call: TRBD1 (6 bases). CDR3 size: 16 residues. V was pared by 5 bases and J by 1 base, with 16 bases between. The germline V gene encodes CDR1 SGDLS and CDR2 YYNGEE. CDR3 protein: CASRSDRTLSYNEQFF. The CDR3 DNA sequence: TGTGCCAGCAGATCCGACAGGACCCTTTCCTACAATGAGCAGTTCTTC.

This chain links TRBV9 with TRBJ2-3; no firm D call. The ends were cut back, 0 bases at V and 0 bases at J, with 11 bases in the middle. Germline V gene sequence: CDR1 SGDLS, CDR2 YYNGEE. This CDR3 contains 16 residues. This CDR3 reads CASSVAQSRSTDTQYF. The CDR3 DNA sequence: TGTGCCAGCAGCGTAGCCCAGTCACGTAGCACAGATACGCAGTATTTT.